The 28 T cell receptor beta chains given below trace back to one sample, sequenced in a study of tumor-infiltrating lymphocytes in primary liver carcinoma (dated by TCRdb to the late 2010s). Total RNA and DNA were co-extracted without cell sorting from roughly 20-30 mg of bulk tissue using the AllPrep DNA/RNA mini kit. The sample was run on an Illumina HiSeq 2500. Starting from around 520 ng total RNA, TCRbeta-specific cDNA was produced by reverse transcription with a constant-region primer and ProtoScript II reverse transcriptase. The TCRbeta libraries were prepared through three rounds of nested multiplex PCR following a slightly modified ARM-PCR procedure. Multiplex TRBV1-TRBV30 forward primers and a Cbeta reverse primer were used in the first two PCR rounds, each of which was run for roughly 10 cycles. TCRdb redid the processing of the public reads, applying fastp at Q25 and MiXCR, and retained in-frame beta chains. Rows with a matching CDR3 protein are joined into one entry that keeps the most common DNA and genes. The sample includes more than 95,000 distinct CDR3 sequences, with 64% observed a single time. The ten largest clonotypes hold roughly 8% of the sample.

Input material: liver tumor tissue from sampling region 3. Taken with the paper, the label for cell subset or site translates to: tumor region T3, left-lateral pole. Receptors originate from a woman aged 55-69 years with primary liver carcinoma and hepatitis B virus infection.

In regard to this clonotype: A much larger clone lies a single base off, so this may be a read error. The chain uses TRBV6-2 or TRBV6-3 and TRBJ1-1; perhaps TRBD1 as D (5 bases). This CDR3 has 17 amino acids. Germline V gene sequence: CDR1 MNHEY, CDR2 SVGEGT. The CDR3 sequence is CASRSLVSLGLNTVAFF. The CDR3 DNA sequence: TGTGCCAGCAGATCCCTCGTGAGTTTGGGACTGAACACTGTAGCTTTCTTT.

This clonotype was detected ten times or more. This rearrangement joins TRBV12-5 to TRBJ2-1; 8 nucleotides agree with TRBD1. V lost 5 bases and J lost 10; bases outside the gene matches: 10. Germline CDR1 LGHNT, CDR2 FRNRAP. This CDR3 has 14 residues. The CDR3 reads CASGPPQGGREQFF. The CDR3 DNA reads TGTGCTAGTGGTCCCCCACAGGGGGGCCGGGAGCAGTTCTTC.

The chain couples TRBV28 to TRBJ2-7; D is uncertain. The V end lost 2 bases, the J end lost 5 bases, and 7 bases lay between the germline ends. The length of the CDR3 is 12 residues. Germline-derived CDR1 and CDR2 are MDHEN and SYDVKM. CDR3 DNA: TGTGCCAGCAGTTTAGCAGGAAACGAGCAGTACTTC. Protein product: CASSLAGNEQYF.

Comment on this clonotype: An end of the junction differs from the germline gene, which may be a read error. The rearrangement joins TRBV6-5 to TRBJ1-2, with D uncertain. CDR3 length equals 13 residues. Per the germline V gene, CDR1 is MNHEY and CDR2 is SVGAGI. This CDR3 is CASRSDGNFGYTF. Here the CDR3 DNA reads TGTGCCAGCAGATCCGACGGGAACTTTGGCTACACCTTC.

Regarding this clonotype: The conserved final phenylalanine or tryptophan is absent from the CDR3, which likely points to a read error. This rearrangement joins TRBV4-1 to TRBJ2-3; D tentatively fits TRBD1 or TRBD2 (6 bases each). This CDR3 is built from 15 residues. CDR1 and CDR2 from the germline V gene are MGHRA and YSYEKL. The CDR3 sequence is CASSQGGLVTDTQYL. The CDR3 bases are TGTGCCAGCAGTCAAGGGGGGCTCGTCACAGATACGCAGTATTTG.

V is TRBV7-9 and J is TRBJ1-2; 10 bases line up with TRBD1. Germline CDR1 reads SEHNR; CDR2 reads FQNEAQ (reference sequence). The CDR3 loop spans 14 amino acids. With 5 bases clipped from V and 7 bases from J, the junction kept 7 bases outside the gene matches. The CDR3 reads CASSRGGQGSGYTF. As DNA, the CDR3 is TGTGCCAGCAGCAGGGGGGGACAGGGGAGTGGCTACACCTTC.

The rearrangement joins TRBV19 to TRBJ2-5; D uncertain. V was pared by 5 bases and J by 5 bases, with 9 bases between. Germline assignment: CDR1 LNHDA and CDR2 SQIVND (reference sequence). The CDR3 contains 12 residues. CDR3 in DNA: TGTGCCAGTAGTTCCGGGTTGGAGACCCAGTACTTC. This sequence encodes CASSSGLETQYF.

As regards this clonotype: A read error may produce the germline difference seen at one junction end. This chain joins TRBV29-1 and TRBJ1-4; TRBD1 aligns across 7 bases. The CDR3 has 13 amino acids. CDR1 SQVTM and CDR2 ANQGSEA come from the germline V gene. The CDR3 here is CSVLRGMGEKLFF. Written as DNA, the CDR3 is TGCAGCGTTCTCAGGGGGATGGGGGAAAAACTCTTTTTT.

CDR3 region: CANGRGAETQYF. In DNA form, the CDR3 reads TGTGCCAACGGCCGGGGGGCTGAGACCCAGTACTTC. V usage is TRBV11-2 and J usage is TRBJ2-5; D might be TRBD2 (7 bases). Germline V CDR1 and CDR2: SGHAT, FQNNGV. There are 12 residues in the CDR3. V lost 10 bases to trimming and J lost 5 bases, with 14 bases between them.

This clonotype occurred a few times. CDR3 protein: CASSGTKTGDTQYF. CDR3 bases: TGTGCCAGCTCGGGAACGAAAACGGGGGATACGCAGTATTTT. The gene calls are TRBV28 and TRBJ2-3; D is possibly TRBD2 (5 bases). Per the germline V gene, CDR1 is MDHEN and CDR2 is SYDVKM. This CDR3 spans 14 amino acids. The germline V and J ends were trimmed by 8 bases and 6 bases, with 18 bases remaining between them. The whole variable domain, filled in from reference TRBV28 and TRBJ2-3, reads DVKVTQSSRYLVKRTGEKVFLECVQDMDHENMFWYRQDPGLGLRLIYFSYDVKMKEKGDIPEGYSVSREKKERFSLILESASTNQTSMYLCASSGTKTGDTQYFGPGTRLTVL.

To note about this clonotype: This may be a read error, as it is one base from a much larger clone. The chain combines TRBV5-4 with TRBJ2-3, with TRBD1 as a possible D gene (8 bases). Germline CDR1 reads SGHNT; CDR2 reads YYREEE (reference sequence). The CDR3 contains 18 residues. In DNA form, the CDR3 reads TGTGCCAGCGGCTTGGCCGACAGGGGAGGGACTAGCACAGATACGCAGTATTTT. Amino acids: CASGLADRGGTSTDTQYF.

In the case of this clonotype: A much larger clone differs by one base, so this may be a read error. V is TRBV7-8 and J is TRBJ2-2, with D maybe TRBD2 (6 bases). This CDR3 has 12 residues. Germline V gene sequence: CDR1 SGHVS, CDR2 FQNEAQ. The CDR3 sequence is CATRGSTGELLF. Written as DNA, the CDR3 is TGTGCCACGCGGGGAAGCACCGGGGAGCTGCTTTTT. Based on the CDR3 plus reference TRBV7-8 and TRBJ2-2, the full variable domain is GAGVSQSPRYKVAKRGQDVALRCDPISGHVSLFWYQQALGQGPEFLTYFQNEAQLDKSGLPSDRFFAERPEGSVSTLKIQRTQQEDSAVYLCATRGSTGELLFGEGSRLTVL.

A note on this clonotype: With a much larger clone just one base away, this may be a read error. The chain employs TRBV7-9 and TRBJ1-4; D remains ambiguous. V was pared by 5 bases and J by 4 bases, with 11 bases between. There are 14 residues in the CDR3. Germline values: CDR1 SEHNR, CDR2 FQNEAQ (reference sequence). CDR3 loop: CASSNGGVNEKLFF. Written as DNA, the CDR3 is TGTGCCAGCAGCAATGGAGGTGTTAATGAAAAACTGTTTTTT.

The chain has TRBV11-2 and TRBJ2-7; the D gene could be TRBD1 or TRBD2 (5 bases each). From germline, CDR1 is SGHAT and CDR2 FQNNGV. Trimming stripped 11 bases from V and 4 bases from J, with 33 bases between. The CDR3 runs 18 residues. CDR3 loop: CASSVQGEASWITYEQYF. CDR3 coding DNA: TGTGCCTCCAGCGTGCAGGGTGAGGCTAGCTGGATTACGTACGAGCAGTACTTC.

Turning to this clonotype: At one boundary the junction diverges from the germline segment, which might be a read error. The CDR3 sequence is CASRDGDRETGGLFF. The CDR3 coding sequence is TGTGCCAGCAGGGATGGGGATCGGGAGACCGGGGGGCTGTTTTTT. The chain combines TRBV6-5 with TRBJ2-2; TRBD2 might be the D (6 bases). Germline assignment: CDR1 MNHEY and CDR2 SVGAGI. The CDR3 length is 15 residues.

In the case of this clonotype: At one of its ends the junction is not consistent with the germline gene, which may arise from a read error. The rearrangement joins TRBV29-1 to TRBJ1-5; no clear D. Germline loops: CDR1 SQVTM, CDR2 ANQGSEA. This CDR3 region has 12 residues. CDR3 nucleotide sequence: TGCAGCGTTGGGACCTCTTCTCGGCCCCTGCATTTT. This encodes CSVGTSSRPLHF. The full variable domain, its missing parts supplied by reference TRBV29-1 and TRBJ1-5, is SAVISQKPSRDICQRGTSLTIQCQVDSQVTMMFWYRQQPGQSLTLIATANQGSEATYESGFVIDKFPISRPNLTFSTLTVSNMSPEDSSIYLCSVGTSSRPLHFGDGTRLSIL.

Regarding this clonotype: One end of the junction is discordant with germline, which a read error may explain. This rearrangement joins TRBV12-3 or TRBV12-4 to TRBJ1-5; D is possibly TRBD1 (6 bases). The CDR3 contains 15 residues. The CDR3 protein is CAGSLRGASNRPQHF. The CDR3 DNA reads as TGTGCCGGCAGTTTGCGGGGGGCAAGCAATCGGCCCCAGCATTTT.

To note about this clonotype: Given the absence of the conserved phenylalanine or tryptophan at the CDR3 end, a read error is likely. J is TRBJ2-1 and V is TRBV5-4; 8 nucleotides agree with TRBD1. Germline CDR1 and CDR2: SGHNT and YYREEE (reference sequence). This CDR3 spans 16 amino acids. CDR3 loop: CTSSLAGGNTYNEQFI. The CDR3 region has the DNA TGTACCAGCAGCTTGGCAGGGGGCAATACCTACAATGAGCAGTTCATC.

About this clonotype: Lacking the conserved final phenylalanine or tryptophan, this CDR3 likely reflects a read error. This chain uses TRBV29-1 with TRBJ2-1, with D possibly matching TRBD1 (6 bases). This CDR3 is 12 amino acids long. From germline, CDR1 is SQVTM and CDR2 ANQGSEA. DNA of the CDR3: TGCAGCGTTCAGGACAGCTACTATGAGCAGTTCTTA. It specifies CSVQDSYYEQFL.

This clonotype was seen once. A much more abundant neighbour one base away suggests this may be a read error. The CDR3, as DNA: TGTGCCAGCAGCTTGGGGGGGGAGAGGCGGTACAATGAGCAGCTCTTC. This gives the protein CASSLGGERRYNEQLF. The chain joins TRBV5-4 to TRBJ2-1, with D possibly TRBD2 on 6 matching bases. CDR1 and CDR2 from the germline V gene are SGHNT and YYREEE (reference sequence). The CDR3 sequence is 16 residues long.

This chain links TRBV5-5 with TRBJ1-6; D is ambiguous. Germline V gene lookup returns CDR1 SGHKS and CDR2 YYEKEE (reference sequence). Trimming stripped 0 bases from V and 5 bases from J, with 15 bases between. The CDR3 spans 17 residues. Here the CDR3 reads CASSLGAGSPDNSPLHF. DNA of the CDR3: TGTGCCAGCAGCTTGGGGGCAGGCAGTCCGGATAATTCACCCCTCCACTTT.

The chain employs TRBV28 and TRBJ2-6; 9 bases line up with TRBD1. The CDR3 sequence is 16 residues long. With 5 bases clipped from V and 5 bases from J, the junction kept 7 bases outside the gene matches. From germline, CDR1 is MDHEN and CDR2 SYDVKM. DNA for the CDR3: TGTGCCAGCAGTACCCCGGGACAGGGTAGGGCCAACGTCCTGACTTTC. Translation: CASSTPGQGRANVLTF.

In the case of this clonotype: A much bigger clone sits one base away, suggesting this may be a read error. The chain combines TRBV13 with TRBJ2-7; 8 bases map to TRBD1. In germline, CDR1 is PRHDT, CDR2 FYEKMQ (reference sequence). The CDR3 totals 14 residues. The CDR3 here is CVSSLGQGAIEQYF. DNA for the CDR3: TGTGTCAGCAGCTTAGGCCAGGGGGCAATCGAGCAGTACTTC. The full variable domain, completed using reference TRBV13 and TRBJ2-7, is AAGVIQSPRHLIKEKRETATLKCYPIPRHDTVYWYQQGPGQDPQFLISFYEKMQSDKGSIPDRFSAQQFSDYHSELNMSSLELGDSALYFCVSSLGQGAIEQYFGPGTRLTVT.

Concerning this clonotype itself: A much bigger clone sits one base away, suggesting this may be a read error. J is TRBJ1-1 and V is TRBV7-8; no definite D call. Germline V gives CDR1 SGHVS, CDR2 FQNEAQ. This CDR3 comprises 15 residues. V lost 3 bases, J lost 0 bases, and 11 bases lay in between. CDR3 DNA sequence: TGTGCCAGCAGCTTCACCGAACAGTTGAACACTGAAGCTTTCTTT. Its translation: CASSFTEQLNTEAFF.

As concerns this clonotype: Being one base from a much bigger clone, this may be a read error. The chain joins TRBV5-5 to TRBJ2-3; no clear D. The germline V gene has CDR1 SGHKS and CDR2 YYEKEE (reference sequence). Trimming cost V 6 bases and J 2 bases, with 19 bases left between them. There are 16 residues in the CDR3. The CDR3 loop reads CASNPRAALITDTQYF. DNA of the CDR3: TGTGCCAGCAACCCACGAGCCGCCTTAATCACAGATACGCAGTATTTT.

Turning to this clonotype: This may arise from a read error, as a much more abundant clone is one base away. V usage is TRBV12-3 or TRBV12-4 and J usage is TRBJ1-2; D remains unclear. Trimming pared 3 bases from V and 8 bases from J, leaving 16 bases between. The CDR3 is 14 residues long. The CDR3 DNA sequence: TGTGCCAGCAGTTTTCAGGACGGCCGCTCGGGCTACACCTTC. Amino acid sequence: CASSFQDGRSGYTF.

About this clonotype itself: A read error may explain this, as a much larger clone is one base away. CDR3: CASGRGMGSYGQYF. The CDR3 bases are TGTGCCAGCGGGCGGGGGATGGGGTCCTACGGGCAGTACTTC. The chain uses TRBV6-5 and TRBJ2-7; 7 bases match TRBD2. The germline gives CDR1 MNHEY, CDR2 SVGAGI. The CDR3 is 14 amino acids.

In the case of this clonotype: One end of the junction is discordant with germline, which a read error may explain. The rearrangement uses TRBV7-3 and TRBJ2-5, with D hard to call. The CDR3 spans 15 residues. Per the germline V gene, CDR1 is SGHTA and CDR2 is FQGTGA. The CDR3 nucleotides read TGTACCAGCAGCTTAAACGTAGCCCCTCGAGAGACTCAGTACTTC. This gives the protein CTSSLNVAPRETQYF.